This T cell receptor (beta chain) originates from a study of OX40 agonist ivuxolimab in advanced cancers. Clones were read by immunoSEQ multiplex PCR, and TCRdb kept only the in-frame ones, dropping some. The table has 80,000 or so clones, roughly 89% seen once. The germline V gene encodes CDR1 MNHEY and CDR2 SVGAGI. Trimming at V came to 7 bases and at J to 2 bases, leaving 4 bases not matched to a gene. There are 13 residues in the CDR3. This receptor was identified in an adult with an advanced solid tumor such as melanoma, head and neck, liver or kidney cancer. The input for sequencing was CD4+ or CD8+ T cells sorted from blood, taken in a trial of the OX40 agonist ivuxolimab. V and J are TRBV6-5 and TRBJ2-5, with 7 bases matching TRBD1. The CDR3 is CASTGTVQETQYF. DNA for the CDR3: TGTGCCAGCACAGGGACAGTTCAAGAGACCCAGTACTTC.